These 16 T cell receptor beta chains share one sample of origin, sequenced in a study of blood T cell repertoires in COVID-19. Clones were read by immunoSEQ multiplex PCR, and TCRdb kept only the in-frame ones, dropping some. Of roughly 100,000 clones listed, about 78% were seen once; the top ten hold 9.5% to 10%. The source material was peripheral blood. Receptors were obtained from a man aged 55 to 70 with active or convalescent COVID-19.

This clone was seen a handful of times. The chain's CDR3 is CASSRGQGIDYTF. Here the CDR3 DNA reads TGTGCCAGCAGCCGCGGACAGGGCATTGACTACACCTTC. V and J are TRBV28 and TRBJ1-2; 8 nucleotides agree with TRBD1. V gave up 6 bases and J gave up 10 bases; unmatched junction bases: 10. CDR3 length equals 13 residues. Germline-derived CDR1 and CDR2 are MDHEN and SYDVKM.

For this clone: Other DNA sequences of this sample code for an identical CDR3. CDR3 amino acids: CAISVTQGQPQHF. The CDR3 DNA reads TGTGCCATCAGTGTAACTCAGGGTCAGCCCCAGCATTTT. The V gene is TRBV10-3, the J gene TRBJ1-5; D is perhaps TRBD1 (5 bases). Germline CDR1 ENHRY, CDR2 SYGVKD. The CDR3 length is 13 residues. Trimming left V 4 bases short and J 6 bases short, with 10 bases between.

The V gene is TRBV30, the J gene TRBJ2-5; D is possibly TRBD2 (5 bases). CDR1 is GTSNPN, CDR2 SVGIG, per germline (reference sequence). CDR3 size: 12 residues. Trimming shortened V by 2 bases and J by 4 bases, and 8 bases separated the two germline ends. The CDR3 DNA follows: TGTGCCTGGAGTCGGGGAAGAGAGACCCAGTACTTC. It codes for CAWSRGRETQYF.

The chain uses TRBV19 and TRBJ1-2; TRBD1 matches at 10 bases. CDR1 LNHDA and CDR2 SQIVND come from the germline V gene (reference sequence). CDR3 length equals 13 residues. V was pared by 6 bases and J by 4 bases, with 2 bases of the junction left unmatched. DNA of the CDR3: TGTGCCAGTAGCCGGGACAGGGGCTATGGCTACACCTTC. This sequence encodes CASSRDRGYGYTF.

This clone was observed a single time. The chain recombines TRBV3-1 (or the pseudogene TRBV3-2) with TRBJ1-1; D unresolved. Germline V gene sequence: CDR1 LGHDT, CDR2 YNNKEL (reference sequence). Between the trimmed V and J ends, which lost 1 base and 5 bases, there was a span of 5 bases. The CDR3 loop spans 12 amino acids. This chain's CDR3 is CASSQARTEAFF. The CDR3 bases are TGTGCCAGCAGCCAAGCCAGGACTGAAGCTTTCTTT.

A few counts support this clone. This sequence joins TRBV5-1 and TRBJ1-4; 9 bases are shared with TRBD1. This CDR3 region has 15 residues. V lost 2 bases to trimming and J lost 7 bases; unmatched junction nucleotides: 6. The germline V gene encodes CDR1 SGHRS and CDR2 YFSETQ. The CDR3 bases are TGCGCCAGCAGCTTTTCGACAGGGGGGGTTGAAAAACTGTTTTTT. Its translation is CASSFSTGGVEKLFF.

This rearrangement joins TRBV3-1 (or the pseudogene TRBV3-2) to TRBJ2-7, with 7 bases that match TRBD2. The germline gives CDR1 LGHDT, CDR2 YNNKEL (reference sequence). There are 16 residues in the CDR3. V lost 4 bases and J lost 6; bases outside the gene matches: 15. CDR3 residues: CASSPSGREPSSEQYF. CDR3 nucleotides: TGTGCCAGCAGCCCATCTGGGCGGGAGCCCTCTTCCGAGCAGTACTTC.

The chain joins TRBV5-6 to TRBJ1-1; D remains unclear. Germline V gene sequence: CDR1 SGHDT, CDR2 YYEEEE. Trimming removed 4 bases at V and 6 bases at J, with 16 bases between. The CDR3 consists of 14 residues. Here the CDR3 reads CASSESGRWSEAFF. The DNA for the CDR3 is TGTGCCAGCAGCGAGAGCGGTCGGTGGTCTGAAGCTTTCTTT.

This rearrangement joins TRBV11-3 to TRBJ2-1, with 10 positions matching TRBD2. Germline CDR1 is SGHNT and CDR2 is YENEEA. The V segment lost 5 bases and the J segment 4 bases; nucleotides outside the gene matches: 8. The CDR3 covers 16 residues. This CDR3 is CASSPGAGGSYNEQFF. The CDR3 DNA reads TGTGCCAGCAGCCCCGGAGCGGGAGGGAGTTACAATGAGCAGTTCTTC.

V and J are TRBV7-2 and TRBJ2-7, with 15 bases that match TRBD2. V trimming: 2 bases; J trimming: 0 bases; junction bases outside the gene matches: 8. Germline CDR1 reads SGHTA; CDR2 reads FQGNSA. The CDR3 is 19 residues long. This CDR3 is CASSLLGTSGRINSYEQYF. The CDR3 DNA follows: TGTGCCAGCAGCTTATTGGGGACTAGCGGGAGGATCAACTCCTACGAGCAGTACTTC.

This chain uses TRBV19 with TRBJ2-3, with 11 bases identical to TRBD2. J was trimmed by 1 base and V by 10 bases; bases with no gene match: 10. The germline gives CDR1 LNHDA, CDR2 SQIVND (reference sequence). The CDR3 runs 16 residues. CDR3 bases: TGTGCCACCGGGACTAGCGGTTGGGGAGGCACAGATACGCAGTATTTT. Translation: CATGTSGWGGTDTQYF.

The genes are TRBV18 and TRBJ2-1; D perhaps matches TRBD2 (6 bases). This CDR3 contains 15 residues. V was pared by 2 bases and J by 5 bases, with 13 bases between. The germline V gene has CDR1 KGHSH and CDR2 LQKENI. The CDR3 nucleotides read TGTGCCAGCTCACCAATGGACTGGGAGGACAATGAGCAGTTCTTC. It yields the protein CASSPMDWEDNEQFF.

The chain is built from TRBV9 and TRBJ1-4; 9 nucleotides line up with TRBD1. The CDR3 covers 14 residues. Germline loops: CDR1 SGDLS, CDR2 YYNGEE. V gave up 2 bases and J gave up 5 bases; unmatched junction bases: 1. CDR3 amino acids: CASSVGTGNEKLFF. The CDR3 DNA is TGTGCCAGCAGCGTCGGGACAGGGAATGAAAAACTGTTTTTT.

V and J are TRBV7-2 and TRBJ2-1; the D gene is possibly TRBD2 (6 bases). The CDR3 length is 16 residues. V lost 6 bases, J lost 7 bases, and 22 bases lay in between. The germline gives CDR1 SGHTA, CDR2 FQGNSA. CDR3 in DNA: TGTGCCAGCAGGATCCCAAACGGGAGACATGGGAATGAGCAGTTCTTC. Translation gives CASRIPNGRHGNEQFF.

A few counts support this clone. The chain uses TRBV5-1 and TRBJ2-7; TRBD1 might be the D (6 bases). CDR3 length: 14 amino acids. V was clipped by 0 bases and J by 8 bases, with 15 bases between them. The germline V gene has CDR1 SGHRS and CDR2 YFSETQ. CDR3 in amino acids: CASSLGQAPEKQYF. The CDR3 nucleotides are TGCGCCAGCAGCTTGGGACAGGCTCCCGAGAAGCAGTACTTC.

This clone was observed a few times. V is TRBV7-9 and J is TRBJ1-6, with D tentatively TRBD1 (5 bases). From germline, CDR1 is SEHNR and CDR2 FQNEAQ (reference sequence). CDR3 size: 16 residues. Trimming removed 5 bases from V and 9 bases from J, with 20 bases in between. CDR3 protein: CASSAHAGGGGSPLHF. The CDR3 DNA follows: TGTGCCAGCAGCGCCCACGCGGGGGGTGGAGGTTCACCCCTCCACTTT.